What follows are 12 T cell receptor beta chains derived from one specimen sequenced in a study of cytomegalovirus exposure and HLA in healthy donors. Using immunoSEQ multiplex PCR, the repertoire was profiled, and TCRdb retains in-frame clones only, with some absent. The sample shows roughly 80,000 clones, approximately 94% of them seen only once. Sequenced sample: PBMCs. All receptors derive from a woman between 18 and 30 years old in good health and CMV-seropositive.

In its sample, this clone was seen a few times. The rearrangement uses TRBV6-4 and TRBJ2-1; TRBD1 might be the D (6 bases). Looked up from germline, CDR1 is MRHNA and CDR2 is SNTAGT. The CDR3 is 12 amino acids. V lost 8 bases, J lost 7 bases, and 12 bases lay in between. CDR3 coding DNA: TGTGCCAGCGGCAATAGGGGGAATGAGCAGTTCTTC. It specifies CASGNRGNEQFF.

This chain links TRBV19 with TRBJ1-5; 9 bases align to TRBD1. This CDR3 region has 17 residues. Germline lookup yields CDR1 LNHDA and CDR2 SQIVND (reference sequence). J gave up 4 bases and V 6 bases, and 13 bases lay outside the gene matches. CDR3 in DNA: TGTGCCAGTAGCCCATACCCCTCGGGACAGGGAAATCAGCCCCAGCATTTT. This codes for CASSPYPSGQGNQPQHF.

V usage is TRBV5-1 and J usage is TRBJ1-2, with 7 bases lining up with TRBD1. This CDR3 is built from 15 residues. Germline-derived CDR1 and CDR2 are SGHRS and YFSETQ. V lost 0 bases and J lost 5; bases outside the gene matches: 7. The CDR3 DNA follows: TGCGCCAGCAGCTTGGATGTCGGGACAGCTTATGGCTACACCTTC. Its translation is CASSLDVGTAYGYTF. The full variable domain, its missing parts supplied by reference TRBV5-1 and TRBJ1-2, is KAGVTQTPRYLIKTRGQQVTLSCSPISGHRSVSWYQQTPGQGLQFLFEYFSETQRNKGNFPGRFSGRQFSNSRSEMNVSTLELGDSALYLCASSLDVGTAYGYTFGSGTRLTVV.

V gene TRBV7-7 combines with J gene TRBJ1-5; 10 bases fit TRBD1. Germline V lookup: CDR1 SSHAT, CDR2 FNYEAQ (reference sequence). The CDR3 consists of 18 residues. The junction had 12 bases not matched to a gene; V was cut back by 5 bases and J by 2 bases. Written as DNA, the CDR3 is TGTGCCAGCAGCACAAATCCGGGACAGGGGCGCGGCAATCAGCCCCAGCATTTT. As protein: CASSTNPGQGRGNQPQHF.

The rearrangement joins TRBV25-1 to TRBJ2-2, with a possible D match to TRBD1 (5 bases). The V gene lost 2 bases and the J gene lost 0 bases, with 10 bases spanning the gap. In germline, CDR1 is MGHDK, CDR2 SYGVNS. This CDR3 has 16 residues. The CDR3 region has the DNA TGTGCCAGCAGTGAAGATGGCAGGGCGAACACCGGGGAGCTGTTTTTT. Its translation: CASSEDGRANTGELFF.

V is TRBV7-9 and J is TRBJ2-1; TRBD2 matches at 8 bases. From germline, CDR1 is SEHNR and CDR2 FQNEAQ (reference sequence). The CDR3 sequence is 16 residues long. The J segment lost 3 bases and the V segment lost 6 bases, leaving 10 bases of the junction unmatched. In nucleotides, the CDR3 is TGTGCCAGCAGTTACGAAGCGGGAGTAAACTACAATGAGCAGTTCTTC. Translation: CASSYEAGVNYNEQFF.

The chain is built from TRBV7-3 and TRBJ2-2, with D tentatively TRBD2 (7 bases). The germline CDR1 and CDR2 sequences are SGHTA and FQGTGA. CDR3 size: 16 residues. Trimming shortened V by 5 bases and J by 6 bases, and 19 bases separated the two germline ends. CDR3 DNA: TGTGCCAGCAGCCCCGGGGGGCCCCTGCTCGCCGGGGAGCTGTTTTTT. Encoded protein: CASSPGGPLLAGELFF.

The chain uses TRBV5-1 and TRBJ1-6; D possibly corresponds to TRBD1 (6 bases). This CDR3 spans 15 amino acids. With 0 bases removed from V and 7 bases from J, the gap between germline ends came to 11 bases. The V gene's germline CDR1 is SGHRS and CDR2 YFSETQ. The CDR3 here is CASSLGGGRNSPLHF. The CDR3 bases are TGCGCCAGCAGCTTGGGAGGGGGTAGGAATTCACCCCTCCACTTT.

The chain employs TRBV27 and TRBJ2-1; TRBD2 aligns across 13 bases. This CDR3 is 16 amino acids long. Germline values: CDR1 MNHEY, CDR2 SMNVEV (reference sequence). Germline trimming cut 7 bases from V and 9 bases from J; bases unmatched to any gene: 12. The CDR3 sequence: CASNYIGTSGTAEQFF. The DNA of the CDR3 is TGTGCCAGCAACTACATCGGGACTAGCGGGACTGCTGAGCAGTTCTTC.

The rearrangement uses TRBV19 and TRBJ1-2; D is uncertain. The CDR3 is 13 amino acids. V lost 6 bases to trimming and J lost 8 bases, with 16 bases between them. Germline values: CDR1 LNHDA, CDR2 SQIVND (reference sequence). The CDR3 DNA sequence: TGTGCCAGTAGATCGGGCGCGGGGTACGGCTACACCTTC. It specifies CASRSGAGYGYTF.

This chain uses TRBV18 with TRBJ2-3; 12 bases match TRBD2. CDR3 length equals 17 residues. V was pared by 3 bases and J by 5 bases, with 9 bases of the junction left unmatched. Looked up from germline, CDR1 is KGHSH and CDR2 is LQKENI. The CDR3 spells CASSPLLAGGPGDTQYF. CDR3 nucleotide sequence: TGTGCCAGCTCACCCTTGCTAGCGGGGGGGCCTGGAGATACGCAGTATTTT.

The chain combines TRBV5-6 with TRBJ1-4, with TRBD1 matching 9 bases. Germline V gene lookup returns CDR1 SGHDT and CDR2 YYEEEE. CDR3 size: 17 residues. J lost 7 bases, V lost 3 bases, and 13 bases had no gene match. The CDR3 coding sequence is TGTGCCAGCAGCTGGGGAGGGACAGGGTTGGTTGGTGAAAAACTGTTTTTT. Translated: CASSWGGTGLVGEKLFF. The full variable domain, its missing parts supplied by reference TRBV5-6 and TRBJ1-4, is DAGVTQSPTHLIKTRGQQVTLRCSPKSGHDTVSWYQQALGQGPQFIFQYYEEEERQRGNFPDRFSGHQFPNYSSELNVNALLLGDSALYLCASSWGGTGLVGEKLFFGSGTQLSVL.